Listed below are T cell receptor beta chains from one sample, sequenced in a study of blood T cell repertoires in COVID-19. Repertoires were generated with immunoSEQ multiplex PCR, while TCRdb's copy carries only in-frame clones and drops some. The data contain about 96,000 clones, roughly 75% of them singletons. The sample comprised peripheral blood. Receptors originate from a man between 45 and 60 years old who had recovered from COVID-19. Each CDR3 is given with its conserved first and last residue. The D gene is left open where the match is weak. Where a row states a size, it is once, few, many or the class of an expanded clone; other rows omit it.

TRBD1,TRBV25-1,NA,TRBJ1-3,CASSEPPGQGAGNTIYF,TGTGCCAGCAGTGAACCCCCGGGACAGGGGGCCGGAAACACCATATATTTT
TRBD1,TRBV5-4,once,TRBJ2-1,CASSVRDRGYNEQFF,TGTGCCAGCAGCGTCCGGGACAGGGGTTACAATGAGCAGTTCTTC
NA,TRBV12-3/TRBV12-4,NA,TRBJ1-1,CASRTLNTEAFF,TGTGCCAGCAGGACACTGAACACTGAAGCTTTCTTT
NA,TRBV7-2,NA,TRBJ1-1,CASSLRAGTTEAFF,TGTGCCAGCAGCTTACGGGCGGGAACCACTGAAGCTTTCTTT
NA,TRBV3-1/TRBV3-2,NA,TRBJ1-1,CASSQEPVSMNTEAFF,TGTGCCAGCAGCCAAGAACCAGTTTCAATGAACACTGAAGCTTTCTTT
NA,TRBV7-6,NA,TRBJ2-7,CASSQGGDEQYF,TGTGCCAGCAGCCAGGGAGGCGACGAGCAGTACTTC
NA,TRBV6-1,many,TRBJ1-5,CASSEDMRAGVYQPQHF,TGTGCCAGCAGTGAAGATATGAGGGCAGGGGTATATCAGCCCCAGCATTTT
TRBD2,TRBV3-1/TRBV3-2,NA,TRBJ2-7,CASSQDLRLAGSYEQYF,TGTGCCAGCAGCCAAGATCTTCGACTAGCGGGATCCTACGAGCAGTACTTC
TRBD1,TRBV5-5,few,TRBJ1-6,CASSLLGQGSPLHF,TGTGCCAGCAGCTTGTTGGGACAGGGTTCACCCCTCCACTTT
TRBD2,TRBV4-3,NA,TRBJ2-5,CASSQDLRLAGGTETQYF,TGCGCCAGCAGCCAAGATCTCCGACTAGCGGGAGGGACAGAGACCCAGTACTTC
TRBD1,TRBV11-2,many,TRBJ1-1,CASPPRQGAPNTEAFF,TGTGCCAGCCCTCCCAGACAGGGGGCCCCGAACACTGAAGCTTTCTTT
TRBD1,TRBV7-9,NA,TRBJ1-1,CASRAGQGANTEAFF,TGTGCCAGCAGAGCGGGACAGGGGGCAAACACTGAAGCTTTCTTT
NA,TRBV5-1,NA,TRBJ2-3,CASSSYGGYLGPDTQYF,TGCGCCAGCAGCTCCTATGGGGGGTACCTAGGACCAGATACGCAGTATTTT
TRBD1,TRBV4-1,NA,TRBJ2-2,CASSQEWTGSPGELFF,TGCGCCAGCAGCCAAGAGTGGACAGGGAGTCCCGGGGAGCTGTTTTTT
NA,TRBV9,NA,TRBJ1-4,CASSVGPMTGGEKLFF,TGTGCCAGCAGCGTAGGTCCCATGACCGGAGGTGAAAAACTGTTTTTT
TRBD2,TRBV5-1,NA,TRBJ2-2,CASSSGGGRNTGELFF,TGCGCCAGCAGCTCCGGGGGGGGGCGAAACACCGGGGAGCTGTTTTTT
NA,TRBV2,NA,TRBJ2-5,CASSGLVRDEGTQYF,TGTGCCAGCAGTGGTCTTGTTCGGGATGAAGGGACCCAGTACTTC
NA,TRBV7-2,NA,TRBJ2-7,CASSLGSDYEQYF,TGTGCCAGCAGCTTAGGGAGCGACTACGAGCAGTACTTC
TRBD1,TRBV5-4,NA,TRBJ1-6,CASSLRQGENSPLHF,TGTGCCAGCAGCCTGCGACAGGGGGAGAATTCACCCCTCCACTTT
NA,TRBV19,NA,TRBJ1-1,CASSMRGYTEAFF,TGTGCCAGTAGTATGCGGGGATACACTGAAGCTTTCTTT
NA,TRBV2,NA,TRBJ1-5,CASSKDTQGGQPQHF,TGTGCCAGCAGTAAGGACACCCAGGGTGGGCAGCCCCAGCATTTT
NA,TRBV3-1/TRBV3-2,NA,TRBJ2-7,CASSTDWFGYEQYF,TGTGCCAGCAGTACCGATTGGTTCGGCTACGAGCAGTACTTC
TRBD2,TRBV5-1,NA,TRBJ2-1,CASEPSGGGYNEQFF,TGCGCCAGTGAACCTAGCGGGGGTGGGTACAATGAGCAGTTCTTC
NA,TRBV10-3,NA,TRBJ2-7,CAISEVRGEQYF,TGTGCCATCAGTGAAGTAAGGGGCGAGCAGTACTTC
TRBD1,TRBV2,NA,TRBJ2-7,CASRPGTGSYEQYF,TGTGCCAGCAGACCCGGGACAGGGAGCTACGAGCAGTACTTC
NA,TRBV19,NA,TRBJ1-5,CASSQDKAGGQPQHF,TGTGCCAGTAGTCAGGACAAGGCGGGGGGTCAGCCCCAGCATTTT
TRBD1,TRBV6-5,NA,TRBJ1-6,CASRLQGLHNSPLHF,TGTGCCAGCAGATTACAGGGGCTGCACAATTCACCCCTCCACTTT
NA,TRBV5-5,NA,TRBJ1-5,CASSPGGQPQHF,TGTGCCAGCAGCCCCGGCGGTCAGCCCCAGCATTTT
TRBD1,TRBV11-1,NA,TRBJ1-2,CASSANRGDSGYTF,TGTGCCAGCAGTGCAAACAGGGGCGACAGTGGCTACACCTTC
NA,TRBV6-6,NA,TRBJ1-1,CASSYSGPRGGAFF,TGTGCCAGCAGTTACTCGGGCCCCCGAGGGGGAGCTTTCTTT